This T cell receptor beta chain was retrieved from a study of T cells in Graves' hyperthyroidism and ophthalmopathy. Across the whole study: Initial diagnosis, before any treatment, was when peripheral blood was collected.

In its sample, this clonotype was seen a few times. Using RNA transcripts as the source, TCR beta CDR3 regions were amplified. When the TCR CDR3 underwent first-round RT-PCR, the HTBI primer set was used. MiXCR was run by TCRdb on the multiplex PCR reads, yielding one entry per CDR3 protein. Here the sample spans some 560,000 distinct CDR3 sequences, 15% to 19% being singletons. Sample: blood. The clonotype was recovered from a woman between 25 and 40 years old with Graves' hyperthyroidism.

CDR3 loop: CASSLPMAGAPDTQYF. CDR3 coding DNA: TGTGCCAGCAGCTTACCGATGGCGGGAGCGCCAGATACGCAGTATTTT. The rearrangement joins TRBV7-6 to TRBJ2-3, with 7 bases matching TRBD2. Germline CDR1 and CDR2: SGHVS and FNYEAQ. V was pared by 2 bases and J by 4 bases, with 9 bases of the junction left unmatched. The CDR3 is made up of 16 amino acids.